This T cell receptor beta chain was identified during a study of cytomegalovirus exposure and HLA in healthy donors. In the study overall: Unique TCRs from HLA-typed donors, 65 million to 85 million of them, were held in an early data release.

V lost 2 bases and J lost 8; bases outside the gene matches: 12. The germline gives CDR1 SNHLY, CDR2 FYNNEI. The CDR3 sequence is 16 residues long. Turning to this clone: Its matching antigen is unknown.

Vbeta (60) and Jbeta (13) primers were used in the PCR. Clones were sequenced by immunoSEQ multiplex PCR, and TCRdb holds only the in-frame ones, with some missing. The sample shows 110,000 or so clones, 60% to 80% of them seen only once. Findings of the study overall: Most likely, a cluster of highly shared sequence variants arose as a sequencing artifact.

The chain has TRBV2 and TRBJ1-2; 9 nucleotides line up with TRBD1. The receptor comes from a woman aged 25 to 39 in good health and CMV-seropositive. The sample was PBMCs. The CDR3 nucleotides read TGTGCCAGCAGTGAATCATTCCTTGGACAGGGGACCGGCTACACCTTC. As protein: CASSESFLGQGTGYTF. The full variable domain, its missing parts supplied by reference TRBV2 and TRBJ1-2, is EPEVTQTPSHQVTQMGQEVILRCVPISNHLYFYWYRQILGQKVEFLVSFYNNEISEKSEIFDDQFSVERPDGSNFTLKIRSTKLEDSAMYFCASSESFLGQGTGYTFGSGTRLTVV.